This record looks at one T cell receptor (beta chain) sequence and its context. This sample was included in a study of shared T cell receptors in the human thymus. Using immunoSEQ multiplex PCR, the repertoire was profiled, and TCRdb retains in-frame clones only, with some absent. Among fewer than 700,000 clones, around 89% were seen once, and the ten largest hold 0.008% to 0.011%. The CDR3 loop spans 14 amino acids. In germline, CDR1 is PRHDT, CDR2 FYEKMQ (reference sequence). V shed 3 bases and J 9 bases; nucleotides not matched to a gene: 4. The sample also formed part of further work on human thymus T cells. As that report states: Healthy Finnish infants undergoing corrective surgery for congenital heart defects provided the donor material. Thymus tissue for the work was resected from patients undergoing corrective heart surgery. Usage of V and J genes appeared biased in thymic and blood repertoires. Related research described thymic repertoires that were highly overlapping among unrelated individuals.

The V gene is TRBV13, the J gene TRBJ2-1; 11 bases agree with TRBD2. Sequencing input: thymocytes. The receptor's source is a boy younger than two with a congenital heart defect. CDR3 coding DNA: TGTGCCAGCAGCTTTACTAGCGGGAGAACTGAGCAGTTCTTC. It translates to CASSFTSGRTEQFF. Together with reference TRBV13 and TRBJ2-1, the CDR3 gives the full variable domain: AAGVIQSPRHLIKEKRETATLKCYPIPRHDTVYWYQQGPGQDPQFLISFYEKMQSDKGSIPDRFSAQQFSDYHSELNMSSLELGDSALYFCASSFTSGRTEQFFGPGTRLTVL.